This T cell receptor (beta chain) is drawn from a study of post-analysis software for immune sequencing data. Study summary: Recorded disease courses covered relapsing-remitting, secondary progressive and progressive-relapsing multiple sclerosis. Some patients had no subtype annotation. Study-level findings and limits: F measure clustering grouped samples strongly by preparation batch. Significantly lower normalized Chao1 diversity was seen in multiple sclerosis patients than in controls. Compared with controls, patients had more of five TRBV segments, including TRBV5-6, TRBV5-1 and TRBV20-1.

This clonotype occurred a few times. Its antigen is still unknown. Germline CDR1 SGHVS, CDR2 FQNEAQ. The CDR3 covers 15 residues. The V segment lost 7 bases and the J segment 6 bases; nucleotides outside the gene matches: 9. TCR beta cDNA libraries included unique molecular identifiers. Between roughly 1 and 10 million T cells gave rise to some 470,000 cDNA molecules. TCRdb fed the PCR reads into MiXCR, producing one record per CDR3 protein. Among about 810,000 distinct CDR3 sequences listed, roughly 50% were seen once. This TCR came from a girl under 18 with multiple sclerosis. Sequenced sample: blood. The V call is TRBV7-8, the J call TRBJ2-1; 10 bases are shared with TRBD2. CDR3 nucleotide sequence: TGTGCCAGCACCAAAACGGGACTAGCGACCAATGAGCAGTTCTTC. This gives the protein CASTKTGLATNEQFF. The complete variable domain, with remaining parts taken from reference TRBV7-8 and TRBJ2-1, reads GAGVSQSPRYKVAKRGQDVALRCDPISGHVSLFWYQQALGQGPEFLTYFQNEAQLDKSGLPSDRFFAERPEGSVSTLKIQRTQQEDSAVYLCASTKTGLATNEQFFGPGTRLTVL.